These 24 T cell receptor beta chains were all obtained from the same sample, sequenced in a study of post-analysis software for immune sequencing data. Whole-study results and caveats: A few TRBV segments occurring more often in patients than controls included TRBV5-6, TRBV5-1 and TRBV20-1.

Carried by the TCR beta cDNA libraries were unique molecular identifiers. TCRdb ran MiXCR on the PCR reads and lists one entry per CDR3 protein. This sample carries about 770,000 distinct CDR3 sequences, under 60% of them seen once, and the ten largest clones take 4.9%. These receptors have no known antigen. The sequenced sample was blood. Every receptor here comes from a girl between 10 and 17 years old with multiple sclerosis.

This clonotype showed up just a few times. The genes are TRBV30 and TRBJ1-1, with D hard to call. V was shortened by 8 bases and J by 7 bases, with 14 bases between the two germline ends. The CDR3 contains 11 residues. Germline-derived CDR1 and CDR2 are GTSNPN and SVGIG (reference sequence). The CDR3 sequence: CARTLAIEAFF. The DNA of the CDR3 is TGTGCCCGGACTTTGGCCATTGAAGCTTTCTTT.

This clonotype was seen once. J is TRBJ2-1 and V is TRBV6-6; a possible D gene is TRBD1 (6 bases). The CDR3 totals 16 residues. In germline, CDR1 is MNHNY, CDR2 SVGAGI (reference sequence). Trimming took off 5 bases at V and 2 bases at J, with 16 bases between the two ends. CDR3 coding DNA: TGTGCCAGCAGTAGAAACAGGGTCGGGACCTACAATGAGCAGTTCTTC. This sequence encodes CASSRNRVGTYNEQFF.

The CDR3 reads CASNKASGSSHEQYF. CDR3 DNA sequence: TGTGCCAGCAATAAGGCTAGCGGGAGTAGCCACGAGCAGTACTTC. This rearrangement joins TRBV27 to TRBJ2-7; 10 bases align to TRBD2. Germline CDR1 MNHEY, CDR2 SMNVEV (reference sequence). After removal of 7 bases from V and 5 bases from J, the junction contained 11 bases not matched to a gene. This CDR3 has 15 amino acids.

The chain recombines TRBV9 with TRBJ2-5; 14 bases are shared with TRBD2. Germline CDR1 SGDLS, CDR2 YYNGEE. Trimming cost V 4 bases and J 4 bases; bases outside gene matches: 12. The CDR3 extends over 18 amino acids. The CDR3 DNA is TGTGCCAGCAGCAGAGGGACTAGCGGGAGTAAGTCGGGAGAGACCCAGTACTTC. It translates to CASSRGTSGSKSGETQYF.

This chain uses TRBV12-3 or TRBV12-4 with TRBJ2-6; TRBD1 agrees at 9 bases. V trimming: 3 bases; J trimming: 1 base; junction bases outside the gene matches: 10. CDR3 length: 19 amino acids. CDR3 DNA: TGTGCCAGCAGTTTTTCCTCCGGGACAGGGAGGTCTGGGGCCAACGTCCTGACTTTC. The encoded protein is CASSFSSGTGRSGANVLTF.

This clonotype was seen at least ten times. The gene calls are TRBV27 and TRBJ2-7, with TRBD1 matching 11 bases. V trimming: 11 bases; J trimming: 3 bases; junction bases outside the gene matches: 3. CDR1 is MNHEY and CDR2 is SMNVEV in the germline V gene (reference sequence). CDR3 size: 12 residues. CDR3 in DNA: TGTGCCTCCGGGACAGGGGGCTACGAGCAGTACTTC. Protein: CASGTGGYEQYF.

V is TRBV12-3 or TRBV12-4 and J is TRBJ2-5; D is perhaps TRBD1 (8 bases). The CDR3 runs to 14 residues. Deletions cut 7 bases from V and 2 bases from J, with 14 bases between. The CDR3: CASNLQGGQETQYF. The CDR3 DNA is TGTGCCAGCAACCTACAGGGGGGGCAAGAGACCCAGTACTTC.

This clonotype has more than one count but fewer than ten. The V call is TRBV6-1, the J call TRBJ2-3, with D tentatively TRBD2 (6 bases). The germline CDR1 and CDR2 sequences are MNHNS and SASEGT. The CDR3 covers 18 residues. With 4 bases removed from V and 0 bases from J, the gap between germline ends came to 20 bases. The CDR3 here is CASSAPRGGSASTDTQYF. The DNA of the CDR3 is TGTGCCAGCAGTGCCCCGAGGGGAGGCAGTGCAAGCACAGATACGCAGTATTTT.

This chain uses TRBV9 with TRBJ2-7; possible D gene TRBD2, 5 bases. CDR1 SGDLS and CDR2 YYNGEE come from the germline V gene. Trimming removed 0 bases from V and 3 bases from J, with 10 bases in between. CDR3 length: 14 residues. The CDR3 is CASSVGGSGYEQYF. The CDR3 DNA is TGTGCCAGCAGCGTAGGAGGCAGCGGCTACGAGCAGTACTTC. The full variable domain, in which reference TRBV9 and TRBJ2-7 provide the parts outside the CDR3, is DSGVTQTPKHLITATGQRVTLRCSPRSGDLSVYWYQQSLDQGLQFLIQYYNGEERAKGNILERFSAQQFPDLHSELNLSSLELGDSALYFCASSVGGSGYEQYFGPGTRLTVT.

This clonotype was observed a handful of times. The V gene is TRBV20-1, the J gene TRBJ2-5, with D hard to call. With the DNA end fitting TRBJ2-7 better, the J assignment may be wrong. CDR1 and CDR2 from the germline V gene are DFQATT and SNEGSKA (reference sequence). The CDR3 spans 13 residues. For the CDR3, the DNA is TGCAGTGCTAGAGCCTCCGGACCCTACGAGCAGTACTTC. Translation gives CSARASGPYEQYF.

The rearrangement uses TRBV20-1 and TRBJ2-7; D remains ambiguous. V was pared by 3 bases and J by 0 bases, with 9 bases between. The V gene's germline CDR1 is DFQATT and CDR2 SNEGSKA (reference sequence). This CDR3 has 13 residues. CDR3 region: CSASRFSSYEQYF. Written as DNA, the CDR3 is TGCAGTGCTAGTAGGTTTAGCTCCTACGAGCAGTACTTC.

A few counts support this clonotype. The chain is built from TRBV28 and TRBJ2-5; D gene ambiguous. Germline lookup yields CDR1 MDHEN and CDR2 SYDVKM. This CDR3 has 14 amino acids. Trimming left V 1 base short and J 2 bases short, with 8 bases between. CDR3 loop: CASSLFPGQETQYF. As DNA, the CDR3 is TGTGCCAGCAGTTTATTTCCAGGTCAAGAGACCCAGTACTTC. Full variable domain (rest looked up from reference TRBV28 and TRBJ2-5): DVKVTQSSRYLVKRTGEKVFLECVQDMDHENMFWYRQDPGLGLRLIYFSYDVKMKEKGDIPEGYSVSREKKERFSLILESASTNQTSMYLCASSLFPGQETQYFGPGTRLLVL.

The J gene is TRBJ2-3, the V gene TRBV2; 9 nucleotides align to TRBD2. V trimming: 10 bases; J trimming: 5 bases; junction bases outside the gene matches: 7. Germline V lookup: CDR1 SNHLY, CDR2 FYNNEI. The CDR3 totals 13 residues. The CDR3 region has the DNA TGTGCCATCGAGACTAGCGGTAAAGATACGCAGTATTTT. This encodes CAIETSGKDTQYF.

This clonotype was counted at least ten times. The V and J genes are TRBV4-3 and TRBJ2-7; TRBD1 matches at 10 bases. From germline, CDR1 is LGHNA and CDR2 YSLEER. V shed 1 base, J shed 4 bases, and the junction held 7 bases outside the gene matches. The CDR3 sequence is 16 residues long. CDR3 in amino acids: CASSQAATGGLYEQYF. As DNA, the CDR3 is TGCGCCAGCAGCCAAGCAGCGACAGGGGGCCTATACGAGCAGTACTTC.

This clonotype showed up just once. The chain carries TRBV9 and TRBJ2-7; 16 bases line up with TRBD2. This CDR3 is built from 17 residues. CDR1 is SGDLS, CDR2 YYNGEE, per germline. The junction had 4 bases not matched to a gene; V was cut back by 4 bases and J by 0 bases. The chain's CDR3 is CASSPGTSGRASYEQYF. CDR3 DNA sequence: TGTGCCAGCAGCCCGGGGACTAGCGGGAGGGCCTCCTACGAGCAGTACTTC. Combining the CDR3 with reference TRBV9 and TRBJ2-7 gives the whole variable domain DSGVTQTPKHLITATGQRVTLRCSPRSGDLSVYWYQQSLDQGLQFLIQYYNGEERAKGNILERFSAQQFPDLHSELNLSSLELGDSALYFCASSPGTSGRASYEQYFGPGTRLTVT.

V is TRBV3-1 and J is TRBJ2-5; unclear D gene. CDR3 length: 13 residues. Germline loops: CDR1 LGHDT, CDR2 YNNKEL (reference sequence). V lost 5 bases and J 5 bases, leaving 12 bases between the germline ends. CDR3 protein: CASSLRVGETQYF. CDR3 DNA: TGTGCCAGCAGCTTACGTGTGGGGGAGACCCAGTACTTC.

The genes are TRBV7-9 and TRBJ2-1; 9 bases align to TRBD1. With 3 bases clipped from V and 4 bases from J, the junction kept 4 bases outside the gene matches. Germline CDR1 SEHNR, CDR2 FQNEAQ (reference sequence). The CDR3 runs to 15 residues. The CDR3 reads CASSLGQGFYNEQFF. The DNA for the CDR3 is TGTGCCAGCAGCTTGGGACAGGGTTTTTACAATGAGCAGTTCTTC.

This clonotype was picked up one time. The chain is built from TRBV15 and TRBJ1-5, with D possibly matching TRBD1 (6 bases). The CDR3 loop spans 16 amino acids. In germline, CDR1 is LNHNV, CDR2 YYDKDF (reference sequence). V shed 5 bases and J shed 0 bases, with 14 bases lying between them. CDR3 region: CATSQGRGYSNQPQHF. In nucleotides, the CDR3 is TGTGCCACCAGCCAGGGGAGAGGTTATAGCAATCAGCCCCAGCATTTT.

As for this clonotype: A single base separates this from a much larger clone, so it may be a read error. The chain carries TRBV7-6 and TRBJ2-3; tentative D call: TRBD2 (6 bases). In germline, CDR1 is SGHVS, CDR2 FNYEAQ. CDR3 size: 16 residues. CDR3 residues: CASSLDGGRLTDAQYF. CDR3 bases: TGTGCCAGCAGCTTAGACGGTGGGAGGCTCACAGATGCGCAGTATTTT.

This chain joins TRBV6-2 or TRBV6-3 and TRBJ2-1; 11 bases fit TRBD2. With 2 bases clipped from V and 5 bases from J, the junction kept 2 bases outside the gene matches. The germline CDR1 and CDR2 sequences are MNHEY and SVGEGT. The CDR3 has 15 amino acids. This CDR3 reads CASSYRGLADNEQFF. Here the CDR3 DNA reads TGTGCCAGCAGTTACCGGGGACTAGCGGACAATGAGCAGTTCTTC.

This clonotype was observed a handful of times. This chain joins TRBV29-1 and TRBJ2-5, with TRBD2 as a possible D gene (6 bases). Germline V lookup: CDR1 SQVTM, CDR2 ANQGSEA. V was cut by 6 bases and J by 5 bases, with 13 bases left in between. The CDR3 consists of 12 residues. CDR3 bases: TGCAGCGTGCTACTAGCCGGGGAGACCCAGTACTTC. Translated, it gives CSVLLAGETQYF.

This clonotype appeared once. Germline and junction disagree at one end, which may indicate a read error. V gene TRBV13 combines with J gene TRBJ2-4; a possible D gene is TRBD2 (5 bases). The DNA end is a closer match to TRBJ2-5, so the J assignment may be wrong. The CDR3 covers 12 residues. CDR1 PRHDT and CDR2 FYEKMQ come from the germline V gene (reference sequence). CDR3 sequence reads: CTSSLAWETQYF. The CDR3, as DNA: TGTACCAGCAGCTTAGCGTGGGAGACCCAGTACTTC.

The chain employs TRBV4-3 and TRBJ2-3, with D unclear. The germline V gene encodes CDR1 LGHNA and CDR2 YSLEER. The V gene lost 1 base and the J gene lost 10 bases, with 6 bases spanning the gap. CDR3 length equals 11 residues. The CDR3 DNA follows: TGCGCCAGCAGCCAAGGGGCCGCGCAGTATTTT. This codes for CASSQGAAQYF.

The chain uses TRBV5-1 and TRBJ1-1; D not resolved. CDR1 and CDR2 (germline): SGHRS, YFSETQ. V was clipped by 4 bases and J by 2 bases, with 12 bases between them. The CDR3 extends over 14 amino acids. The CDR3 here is CASSPVSRNTEAFF. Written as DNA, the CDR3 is TGCGCCAGCAGCCCCGTCTCTCGTAACACTGAAGCTTTCTTT.